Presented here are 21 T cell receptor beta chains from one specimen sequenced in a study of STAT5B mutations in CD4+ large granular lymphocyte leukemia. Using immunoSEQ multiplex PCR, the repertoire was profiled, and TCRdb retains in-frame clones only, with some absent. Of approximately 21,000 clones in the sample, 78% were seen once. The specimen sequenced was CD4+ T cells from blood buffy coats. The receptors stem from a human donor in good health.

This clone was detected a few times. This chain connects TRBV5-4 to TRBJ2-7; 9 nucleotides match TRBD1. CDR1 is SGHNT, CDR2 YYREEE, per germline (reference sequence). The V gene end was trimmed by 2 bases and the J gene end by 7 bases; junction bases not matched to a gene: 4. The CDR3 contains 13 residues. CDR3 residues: CASSFRQGGEQYF. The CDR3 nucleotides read TGTGCCAGCAGCTTCAGACAGGGGGGTGAGCAGTACTTC.

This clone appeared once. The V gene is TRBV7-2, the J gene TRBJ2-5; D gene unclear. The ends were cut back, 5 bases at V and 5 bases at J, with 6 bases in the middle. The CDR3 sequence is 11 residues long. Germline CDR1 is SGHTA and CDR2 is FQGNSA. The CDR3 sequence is CASSHGETQYF. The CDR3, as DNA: TGTGCCAGCAGCCACGGGGAGACCCAGTACTTC.

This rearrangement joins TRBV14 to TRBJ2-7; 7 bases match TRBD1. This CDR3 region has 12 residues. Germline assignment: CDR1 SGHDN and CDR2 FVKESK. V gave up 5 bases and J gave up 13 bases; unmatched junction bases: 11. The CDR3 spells CASSEGYRGQYF. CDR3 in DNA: TGTGCCAGCAGCGAGGGGTACAGGGGCCAATACTTC.

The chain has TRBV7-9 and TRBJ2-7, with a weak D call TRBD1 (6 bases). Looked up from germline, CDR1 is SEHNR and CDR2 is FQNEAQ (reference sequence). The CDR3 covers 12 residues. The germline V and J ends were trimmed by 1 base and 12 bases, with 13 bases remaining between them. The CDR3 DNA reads TGTGCCAGCAGCTTAGAGACAGGAAGGCGGTACTTC. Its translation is CASSLETGRRYF. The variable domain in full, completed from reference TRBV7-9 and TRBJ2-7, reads DTGVSQNPRHKITKRGQNVTFRCDPISEHNRLYWYRQTLGQGPEFLTYFQNEAQLEKSRLLSDRFSAERPKGSFSTLEIQRTEQGDSAMYLCASSLETGRRYFGPGTRLTVT.

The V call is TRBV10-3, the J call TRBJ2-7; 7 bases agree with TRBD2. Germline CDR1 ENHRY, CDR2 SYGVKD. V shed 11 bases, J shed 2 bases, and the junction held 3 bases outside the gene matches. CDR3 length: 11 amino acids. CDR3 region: CASGGAYEQYF. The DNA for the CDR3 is TGTGCCTCTGGGGGGGCCTACGAGCAGTACTTC.

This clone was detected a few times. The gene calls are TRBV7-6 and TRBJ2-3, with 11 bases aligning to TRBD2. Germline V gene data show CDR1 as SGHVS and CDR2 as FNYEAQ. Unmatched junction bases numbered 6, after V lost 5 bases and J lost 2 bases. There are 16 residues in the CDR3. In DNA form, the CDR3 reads TGTGCCAGCAGCGCCACTAGCGGGAGCATCACAGATACGCAGTATTTT. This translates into CASSATSGSITDTQYF. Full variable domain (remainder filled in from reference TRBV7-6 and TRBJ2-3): GAGVSQSPRYKVTKRGQDVALRCDPISGHVSLYWYRQALGQGPEFLTYFNYEAQQDKSGLPNDRFSAERPEGSISTLTIQRTEQRDSAMYRCASSATSGSITDTQYFGPGTRLTVL.

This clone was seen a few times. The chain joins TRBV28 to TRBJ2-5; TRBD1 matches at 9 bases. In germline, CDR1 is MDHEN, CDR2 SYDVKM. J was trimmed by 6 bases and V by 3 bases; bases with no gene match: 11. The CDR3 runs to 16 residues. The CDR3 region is CASSFRDRVALKTQYF. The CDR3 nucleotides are TGTGCCAGCAGTTTTCGGGACAGGGTGGCGCTGAAGACCCAGTACTTC.

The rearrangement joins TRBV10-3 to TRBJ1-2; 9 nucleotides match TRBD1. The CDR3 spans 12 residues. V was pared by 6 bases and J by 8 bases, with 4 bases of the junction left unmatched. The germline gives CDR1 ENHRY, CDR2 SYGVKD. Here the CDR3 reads CAIRDRGDGYTF. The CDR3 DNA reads TGTGCCATCAGAGACAGGGGGGACGGCTACACCTTC.

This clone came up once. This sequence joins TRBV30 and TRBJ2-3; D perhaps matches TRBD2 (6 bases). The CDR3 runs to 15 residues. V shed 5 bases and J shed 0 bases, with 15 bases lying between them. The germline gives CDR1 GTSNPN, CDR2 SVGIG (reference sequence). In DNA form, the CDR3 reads TGTGCCTGGGGTTTACTAGCCGCTAGCACAGATACGCAGTATTTT. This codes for CAWGLLAASTDTQYF.

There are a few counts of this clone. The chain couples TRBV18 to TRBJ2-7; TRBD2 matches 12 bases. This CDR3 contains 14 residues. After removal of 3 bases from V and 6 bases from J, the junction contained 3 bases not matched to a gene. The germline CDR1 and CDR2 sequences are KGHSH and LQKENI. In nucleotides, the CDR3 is TGTGCCAGCTCACCGGGACTAGCGGGCGCCGAGCAGTACTTC. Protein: CASSPGLAGAEQYF. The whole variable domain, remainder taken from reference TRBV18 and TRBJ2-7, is NAGVMQNPRHLVRRRGQEARLRCSPMKGHSHVYWYRQLPEEGLKFMVYLQKENIIDESGMPKERFSAEFPKEGPSILRIQQVVRGDSAAYFCASSPGLAGAEQYFGPGTRLTVT.

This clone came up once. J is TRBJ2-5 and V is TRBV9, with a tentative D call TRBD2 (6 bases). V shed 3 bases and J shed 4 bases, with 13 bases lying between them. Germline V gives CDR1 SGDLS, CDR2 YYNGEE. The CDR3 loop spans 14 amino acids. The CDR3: CASSAWGGAETQYF. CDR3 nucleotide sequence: TGTGCCAGCAGCGCCTGGGGAGGCGCAGAGACCCAGTACTTC. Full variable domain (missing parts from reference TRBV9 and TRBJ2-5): DSGVTQTPKHLITATGQRVTLRCSPRSGDLSVYWYQQSLDQGLQFLIQYYNGEERAKGNILERFSAQQFPDLHSELNLSSLELGDSALYFCASSAWGGAETQYFGPGTRLLVL.

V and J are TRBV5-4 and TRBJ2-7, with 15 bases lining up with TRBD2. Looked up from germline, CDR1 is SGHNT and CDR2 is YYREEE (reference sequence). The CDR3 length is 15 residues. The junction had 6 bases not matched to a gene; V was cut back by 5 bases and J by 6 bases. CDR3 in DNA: TGTGCCAGCAGTCGGGAGGGACTAGCGGGGGGCGAGCAGTACTTC. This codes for CASSREGLAGGEQYF.

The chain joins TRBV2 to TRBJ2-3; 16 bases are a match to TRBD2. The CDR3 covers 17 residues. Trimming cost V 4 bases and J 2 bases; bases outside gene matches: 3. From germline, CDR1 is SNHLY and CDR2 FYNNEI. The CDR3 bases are TGTGCCAGCAGTGGGGGGACTAGCGGGAGGGCCACAGATACGCAGTATTTT. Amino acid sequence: CASSGGTSGRATDTQYF.

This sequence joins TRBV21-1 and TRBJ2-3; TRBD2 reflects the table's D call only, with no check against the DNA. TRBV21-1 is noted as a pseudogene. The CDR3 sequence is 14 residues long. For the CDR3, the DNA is TGTGCCAGCAGCGGGAGGGGGGAATCTGATACGCAGTATTTT. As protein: CASSGRGESDTQYF.

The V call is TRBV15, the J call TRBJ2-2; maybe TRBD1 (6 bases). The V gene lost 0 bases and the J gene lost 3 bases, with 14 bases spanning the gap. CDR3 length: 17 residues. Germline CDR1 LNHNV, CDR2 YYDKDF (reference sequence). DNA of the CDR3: TGTGCCACCAGCAGAGATGGAGGAAGGACAGACACCGGGGAGCTGTTTTTT. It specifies CATSRDGGRTDTGELFF.

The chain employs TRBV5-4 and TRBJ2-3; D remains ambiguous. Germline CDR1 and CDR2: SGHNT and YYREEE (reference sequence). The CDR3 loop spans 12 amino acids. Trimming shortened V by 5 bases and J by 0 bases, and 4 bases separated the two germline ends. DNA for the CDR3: TGTGCCAGCAGAGAAAGCACAGATACGCAGTATTTT. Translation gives CASRESTDTQYF.

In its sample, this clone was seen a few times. This chain's CDR3 is CASSRGSRGTLNTGELFF. The DNA of the CDR3 is TGTGCCAGCAGCAGAGGGTCTCGCGGGACATTGAACACCGGGGAGCTGTTTTTT. The V call is TRBV11-2, the J call TRBJ2-2; the D call may be TRBD1 or TRBD2 (6 bases each). Germline V gene sequence: CDR1 SGHAT, CDR2 FQNNGV. This CDR3 has 18 residues. Trimming stripped 5 bases from V and 1 base from J, with 20 bases between.

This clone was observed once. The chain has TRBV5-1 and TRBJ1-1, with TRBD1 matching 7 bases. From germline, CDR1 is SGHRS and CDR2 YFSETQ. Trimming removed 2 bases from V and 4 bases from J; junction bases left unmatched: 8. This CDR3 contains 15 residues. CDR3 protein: CASSFTGARVTEAFF. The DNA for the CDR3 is TGCGCCAGCAGCTTCACAGGGGCTAGAGTCACTGAAGCTTTCTTT.

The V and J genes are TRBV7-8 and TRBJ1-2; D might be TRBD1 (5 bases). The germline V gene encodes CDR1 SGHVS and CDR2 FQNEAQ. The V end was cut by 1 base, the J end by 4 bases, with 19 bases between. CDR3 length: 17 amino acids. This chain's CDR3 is CASSLGGTQGSAYGYTF. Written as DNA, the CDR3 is TGTGCCAGCAGCTTAGGTGGTACCCAGGGAAGCGCCTATGGCTACACCTTC.

For the CDR3, the DNA is TGTGCCAGCAGTTCCTTCCTAGCGGGAGGAACTGGTGAGCAGTTCTTC. As protein: CASSSFLAGGTGEQFF. The rearrangement uses TRBV6-5 and TRBJ2-1; 11 bases align to TRBD2. The trim removed 4 bases at V and 9 bases at J, leaving 11 bases unmatched. CDR1 is MNHEY and CDR2 is SVGAGI in the germline V gene. The CDR3 is 16 residues long.

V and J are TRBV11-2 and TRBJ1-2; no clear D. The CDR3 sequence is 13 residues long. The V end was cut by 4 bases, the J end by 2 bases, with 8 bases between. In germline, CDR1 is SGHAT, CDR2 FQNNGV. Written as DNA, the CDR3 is TGTGCCAGCAGCTCCATCAGGAACTATGGCTACACCTTC. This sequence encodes CASSSIRNYGYTF.